This T cell receptor beta chain emerged from a study of blood T cell repertoires in COVID-19. As for the study in general: Sites across the United States, Italy and Spain contributed samples from acute and convalescent COVID-19. T cells, B-cell-depleted T cells, or PBMCs supplied cDNA or gDNA.

Germline V gene sequence: CDR1 SGDLS, CDR2 YYNGEE. The germline V and J ends were trimmed by 4 bases and 0 bases, with 11 bases remaining between them. The CDR3 is 14 amino acids. In the original workflow: Reference gene primers were amplified, and this amplification served to estimate nucleated cell counts. TCRdb's table, derived via immunoSEQ multiplex PCR, lists solely in-frame clones and lacks some. Clone size and V and J calls were adopted from that table, with D and trimming inferred from the DNA. Altogether about 210,000 clones are present, 88% being singletons, with the ten largest covering about 1.7%.

This receptor was identified in a man between 70 and 80 years old with acute or convalescent COVID-19. This chain connects TRBV9 to TRBJ2-7; D is possibly TRBD1 (6 bases). Sequences were obtained from peripheral blood. The CDR3 DNA sequence: TGTGCCAGCAGCCCCGGACAGTCCTCCTACGAGCAGTACTTC. Protein product: CASSPGQSSYEQYF.